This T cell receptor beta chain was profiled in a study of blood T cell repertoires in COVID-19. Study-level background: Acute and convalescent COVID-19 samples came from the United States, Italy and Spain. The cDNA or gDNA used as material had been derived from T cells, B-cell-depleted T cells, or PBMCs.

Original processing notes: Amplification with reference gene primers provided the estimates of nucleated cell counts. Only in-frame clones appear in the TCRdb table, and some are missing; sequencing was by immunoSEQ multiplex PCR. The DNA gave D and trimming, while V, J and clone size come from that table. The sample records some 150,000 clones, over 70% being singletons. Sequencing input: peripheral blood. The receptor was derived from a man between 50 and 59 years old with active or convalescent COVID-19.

The CDR3 protein is CASSQDWRDTFF. CDR3 sequence (DNA): TGTGCCAGCAGCCAAGATTGGCGGGATACTTTCTTT. The J gene is TRBJ1-1, the V gene TRBV3-1 (or the pseudogene TRBV3-2); D ambiguous. The CDR3 contains 12 residues. Trimming cost V 0 bases and J 12 bases, with 11 bases left between them. From germline, CDR1 is LGHDT and CDR2 YNNKEL (reference sequence).